This paragraph reports one TCR beta chain. The CDR3 extends over 15 amino acids. V was cut by 9 bases and J by 0 bases, with 17 bases left in between. CDR1 and CDR2 (germline): KGHDR, SFDVKD. The data originate from a study of blood T cell repertoires in COVID-19. As for the study in general: COVID-19 samples from acute and convalescent phases originated in the United States, Italy and Spain. T cells, B-cell-depleted T cells, or PBMCs provided the cDNA or gDNA that served as material.

Generated by immunoSEQ multiplex PCR, the TCRdb table keeps only in-frame clones and is missing some. Of 150,000 or so clones listed, around 85% were seen once; the top ten hold about 1.2%. This TCR derives from a man in his sixties who had recovered from COVID-19. Material: peripheral blood. This chain links TRBV24-1 with TRBJ2-7; weak D call: TRBD1 (5 bases). The CDR3 spells CATSLGAELSYEQYF. CDR3 in DNA: TGTGCCACCTCCCTTGGGGCAGAACTCTCCTACGAGCAGTACTTC.